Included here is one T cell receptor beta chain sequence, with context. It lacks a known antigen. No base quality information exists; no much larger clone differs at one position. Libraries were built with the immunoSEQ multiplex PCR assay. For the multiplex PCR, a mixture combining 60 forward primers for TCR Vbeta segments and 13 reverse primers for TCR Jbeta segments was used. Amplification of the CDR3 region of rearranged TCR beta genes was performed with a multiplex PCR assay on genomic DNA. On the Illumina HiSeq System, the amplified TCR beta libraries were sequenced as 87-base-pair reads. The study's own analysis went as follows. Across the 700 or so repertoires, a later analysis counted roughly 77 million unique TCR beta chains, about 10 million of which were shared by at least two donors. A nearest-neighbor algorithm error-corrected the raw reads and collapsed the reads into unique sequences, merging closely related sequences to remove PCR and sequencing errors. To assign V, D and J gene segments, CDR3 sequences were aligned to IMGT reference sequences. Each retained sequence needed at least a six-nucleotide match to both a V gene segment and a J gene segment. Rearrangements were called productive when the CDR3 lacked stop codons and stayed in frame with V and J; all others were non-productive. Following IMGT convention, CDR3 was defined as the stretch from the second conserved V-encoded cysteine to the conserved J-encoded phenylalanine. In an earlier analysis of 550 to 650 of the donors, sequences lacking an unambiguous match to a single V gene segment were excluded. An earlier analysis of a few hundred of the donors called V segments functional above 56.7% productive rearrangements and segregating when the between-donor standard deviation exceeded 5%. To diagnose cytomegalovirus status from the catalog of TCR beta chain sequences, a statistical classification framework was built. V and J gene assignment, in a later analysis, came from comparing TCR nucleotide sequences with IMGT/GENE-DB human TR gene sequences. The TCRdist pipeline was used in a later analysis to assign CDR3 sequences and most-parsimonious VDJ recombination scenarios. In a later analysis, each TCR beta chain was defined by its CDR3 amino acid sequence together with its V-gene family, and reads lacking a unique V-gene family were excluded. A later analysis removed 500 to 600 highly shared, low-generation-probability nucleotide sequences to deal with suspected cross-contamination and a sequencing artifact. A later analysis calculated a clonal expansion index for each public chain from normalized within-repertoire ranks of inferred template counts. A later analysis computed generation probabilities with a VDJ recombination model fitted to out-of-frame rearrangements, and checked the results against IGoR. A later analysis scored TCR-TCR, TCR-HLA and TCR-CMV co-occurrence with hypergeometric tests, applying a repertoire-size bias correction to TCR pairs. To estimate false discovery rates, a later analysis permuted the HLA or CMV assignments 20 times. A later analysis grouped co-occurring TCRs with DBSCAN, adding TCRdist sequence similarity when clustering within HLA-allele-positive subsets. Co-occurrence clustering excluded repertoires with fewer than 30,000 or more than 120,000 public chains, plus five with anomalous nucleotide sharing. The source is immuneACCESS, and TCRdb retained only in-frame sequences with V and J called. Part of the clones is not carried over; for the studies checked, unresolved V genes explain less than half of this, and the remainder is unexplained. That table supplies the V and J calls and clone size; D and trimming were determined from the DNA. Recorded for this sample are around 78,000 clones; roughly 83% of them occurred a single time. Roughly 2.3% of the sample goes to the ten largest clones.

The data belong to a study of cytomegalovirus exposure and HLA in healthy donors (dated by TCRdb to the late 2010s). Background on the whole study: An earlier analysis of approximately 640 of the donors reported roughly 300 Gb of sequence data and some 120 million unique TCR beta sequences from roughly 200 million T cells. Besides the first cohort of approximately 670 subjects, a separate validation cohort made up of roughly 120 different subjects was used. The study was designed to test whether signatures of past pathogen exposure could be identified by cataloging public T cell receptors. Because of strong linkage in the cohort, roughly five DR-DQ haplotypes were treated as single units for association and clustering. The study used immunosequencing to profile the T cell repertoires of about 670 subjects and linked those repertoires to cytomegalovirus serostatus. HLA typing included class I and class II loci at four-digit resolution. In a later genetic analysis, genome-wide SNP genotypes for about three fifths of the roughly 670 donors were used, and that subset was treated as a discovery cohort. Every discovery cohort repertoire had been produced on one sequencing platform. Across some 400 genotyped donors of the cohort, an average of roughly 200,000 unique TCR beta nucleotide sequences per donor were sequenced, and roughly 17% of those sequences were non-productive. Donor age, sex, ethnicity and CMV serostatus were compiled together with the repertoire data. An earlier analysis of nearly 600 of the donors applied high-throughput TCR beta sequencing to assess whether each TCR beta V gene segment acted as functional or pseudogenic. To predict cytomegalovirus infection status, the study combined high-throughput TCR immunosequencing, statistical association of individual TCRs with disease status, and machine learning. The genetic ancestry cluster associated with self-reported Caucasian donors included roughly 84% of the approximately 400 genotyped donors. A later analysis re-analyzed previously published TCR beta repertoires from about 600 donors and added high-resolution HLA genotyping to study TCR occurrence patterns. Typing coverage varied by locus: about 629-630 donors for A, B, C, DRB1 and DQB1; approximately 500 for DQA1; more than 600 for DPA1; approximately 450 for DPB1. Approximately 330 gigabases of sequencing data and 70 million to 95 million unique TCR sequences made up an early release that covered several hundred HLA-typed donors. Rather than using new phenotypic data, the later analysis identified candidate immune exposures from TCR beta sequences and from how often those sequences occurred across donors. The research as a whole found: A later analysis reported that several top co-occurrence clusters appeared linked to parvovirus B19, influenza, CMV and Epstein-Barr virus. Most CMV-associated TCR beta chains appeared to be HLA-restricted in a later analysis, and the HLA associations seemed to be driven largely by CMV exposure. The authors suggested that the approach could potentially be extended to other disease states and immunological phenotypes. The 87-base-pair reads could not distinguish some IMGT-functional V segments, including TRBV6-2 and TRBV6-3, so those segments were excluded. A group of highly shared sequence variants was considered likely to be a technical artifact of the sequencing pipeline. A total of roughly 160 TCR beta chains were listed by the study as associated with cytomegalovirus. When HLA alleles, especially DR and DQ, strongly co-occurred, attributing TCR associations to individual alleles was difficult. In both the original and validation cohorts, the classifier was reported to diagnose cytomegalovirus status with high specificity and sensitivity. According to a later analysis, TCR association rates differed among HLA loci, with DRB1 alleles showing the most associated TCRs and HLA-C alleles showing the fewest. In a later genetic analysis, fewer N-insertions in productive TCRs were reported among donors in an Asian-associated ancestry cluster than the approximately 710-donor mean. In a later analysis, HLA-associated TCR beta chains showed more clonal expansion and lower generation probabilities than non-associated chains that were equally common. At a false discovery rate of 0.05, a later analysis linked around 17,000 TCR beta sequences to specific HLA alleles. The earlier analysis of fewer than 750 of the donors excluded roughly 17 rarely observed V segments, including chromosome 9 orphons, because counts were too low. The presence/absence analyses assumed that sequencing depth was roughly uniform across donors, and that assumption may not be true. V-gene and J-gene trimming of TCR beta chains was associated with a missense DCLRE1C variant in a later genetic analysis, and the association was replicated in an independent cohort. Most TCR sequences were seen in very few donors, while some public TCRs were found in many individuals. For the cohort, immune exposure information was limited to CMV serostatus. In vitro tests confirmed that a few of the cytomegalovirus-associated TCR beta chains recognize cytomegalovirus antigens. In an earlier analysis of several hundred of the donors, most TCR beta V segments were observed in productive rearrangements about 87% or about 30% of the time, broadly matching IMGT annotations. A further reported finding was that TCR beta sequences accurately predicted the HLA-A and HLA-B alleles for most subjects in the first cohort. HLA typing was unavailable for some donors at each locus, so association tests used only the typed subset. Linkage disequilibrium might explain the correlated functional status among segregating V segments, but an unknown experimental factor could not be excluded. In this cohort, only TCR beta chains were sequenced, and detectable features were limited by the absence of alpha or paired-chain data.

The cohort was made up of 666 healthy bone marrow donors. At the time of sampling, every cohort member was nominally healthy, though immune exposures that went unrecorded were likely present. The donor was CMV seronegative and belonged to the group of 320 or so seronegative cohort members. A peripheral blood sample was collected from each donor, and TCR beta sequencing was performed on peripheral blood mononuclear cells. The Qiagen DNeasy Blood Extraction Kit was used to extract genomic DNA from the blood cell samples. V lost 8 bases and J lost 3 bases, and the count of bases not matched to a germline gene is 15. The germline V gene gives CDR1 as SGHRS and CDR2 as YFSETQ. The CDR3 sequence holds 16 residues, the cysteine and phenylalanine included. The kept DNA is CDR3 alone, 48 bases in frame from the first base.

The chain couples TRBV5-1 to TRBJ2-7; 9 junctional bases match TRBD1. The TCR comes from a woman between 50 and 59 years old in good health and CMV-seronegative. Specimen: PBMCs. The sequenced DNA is TGCGCCAGTAACGACCCGGGACAGGGCAAATACTACGAGCAGTACTTC. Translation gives CASNDPGQGKYYEQYF.